This T cell receptor (beta chain) was identified in a study of cytomegalovirus exposure and HLA in healthy donors. With 4 bases removed from V and 9 bases from J, the gap between germline ends came to 16 bases. The length of the CDR3 is 14 residues. Germline assignment: CDR1 SGHTA and CDR2 FQGNSA. The PCR ran on 60 Vbeta and 13 Jbeta primers. Here immunoSEQ multiplex PCR was the method, and the copy in TCRdb shows in-frame clones only, minus some. The table lists 150,000 to 200,000 clones, around 76% of them singletons, with more than 1.5% in the top ten. This sequence originates from a middle-aged man in good health and CMV-seronegative. The sequencing input was PBMCs. The chain is built from TRBV7-2 and TRBJ2-1, with D perhaps matching TRBD1 (6 bases). This chain's CDR3 is CASSYGTPRGEQFF. The CDR3 coding sequence is TGTGCCAGCAGCTACGGGACACCCAGGGGTGAGCAGTTCTTC.